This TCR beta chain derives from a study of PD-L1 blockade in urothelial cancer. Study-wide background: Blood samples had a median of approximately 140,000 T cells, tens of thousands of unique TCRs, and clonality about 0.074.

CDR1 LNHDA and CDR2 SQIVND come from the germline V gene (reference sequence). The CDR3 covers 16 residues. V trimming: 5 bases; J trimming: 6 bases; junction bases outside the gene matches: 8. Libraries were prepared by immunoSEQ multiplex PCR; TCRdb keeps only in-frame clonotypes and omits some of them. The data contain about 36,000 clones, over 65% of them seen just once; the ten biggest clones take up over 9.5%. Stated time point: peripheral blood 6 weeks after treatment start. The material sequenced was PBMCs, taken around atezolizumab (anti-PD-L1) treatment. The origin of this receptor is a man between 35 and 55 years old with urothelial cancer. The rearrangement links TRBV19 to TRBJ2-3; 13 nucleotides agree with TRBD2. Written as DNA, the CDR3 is TGTGCCAGTAGTGTACTAGCGGGAGGGTCTTTGGATACGCAGTATTTT. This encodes CASSVLAGGSLDTQYF.